This T cell receptor (beta chain) was sequenced during a study of cytomegalovirus exposure and HLA in healthy donors. Study-wide results and caveats: There was a cluster of highly shared sequence variants that was likely a sequencing artifact. The authors listed approximately 160 TCR beta chains as cytomegalovirus-associated. Donors were assumed by presence/absence analyses to have roughly uniform sequencing depth.

About this clone: Antigen specificity is unknown.

In germline, CDR1 is MNHEY, CDR2 SMNVEV (reference sequence). The V end lost 8 bases, the J end lost 3 bases, and 13 bases lay between the germline ends. CDR3 size: 13 residues. Primers: 60 Vbeta forward and 13 Jbeta reverse. The assay was immunoSEQ multiplex PCR, and TCRdb's table has in-frame clones only and misses some. This table holds 200,000 to 250,000 clones, 70% to 80% found once. The source is an older woman in good health and CMV-seropositive. Sequencing was carried out using PBMCs. This rearrangement joins TRBV27 to TRBJ1-1; D possibly corresponds to TRBD1 (6 bases). The CDR3 loop is CASYRASYTEAFF. The CDR3 nucleotides read TGTGCCAGCTACAGGGCCAGCTACACTGAAGCTTTCTTT.